The source of this T cell receptor beta chain is a study of T-cell memory formation after mild COVID-19. Study summary: TCR clusters mostly belonged to single donors.

This clonotype was counted a few times. Its antigen is not identified. TCRdb independently ran MiXCR on the 5' RACE reads; one entry per CDR3 protein. The top ten hold under 50% of the sample, which has some 88,000 distinct CDR3 sequences, approximately 23% seen once. The CDR3 runs to 15 residues. CDR1 KGHSH and CDR2 LQKENI come from the germline V gene. V was shortened by 6 bases and J by 0 bases, with 14 bases between the two germline ends. Study conclusions and caveats: Clones which contracted sat mainly in CM and EM if CD4+, and in EMRA if CD8+.

The TCR sequence derives from a man aged 18 to 35 who had mild COVID-19 (a few samples of this study predate the infection). Cell type and time point are not known. The chain couples TRBV18 to TRBJ2-5, with D possibly being TRBD1 (5 bases). The sample consisted of PBMCs or a T cell subset sorted from them (not recorded which). CDR3 nucleotides: TGTGCCAGCTCCATTGGGGCCGGGTACCAAGAGACCCAGTACTTC. It specifies CASSIGAGYQETQYF.